This T cell receptor (beta chain) is from a study of T-cell reconstitution after alpha-beta-depleted transplantation in children. Molecular barcoding with unique molecular identifiers was used for the TCRbeta library. TCRdb re-called the PCR reads through MiXCR, storing one row per CDR3 protein. The sample shows a few hundred thousand distinct CDR3 sequences, under 15% of them seen only once. This clonotype was observed at least ten times. The CDR3 is 14 amino acids. Unmatched junction bases numbered 6, after V lost 5 bases and J lost 9 bases. Germline CDR1 reads SGHTA; CDR2 reads FQGNSA. The chain employs TRBV7-2 and TRBJ2-1, with 11 bases identical to TRBD2. This TCR derives from a human donor who donated a stem cell graft to a child with combined immunodeficiency. Sequencing used PBMCs from the stem cell graft donor, obtained from the stem cell graft. The DNA of the CDR3 is TGTGCCAGCAGCCCGCTAGCGGGAGGTCTTGAGCAGTTCTTC. Its protein is CASSPLAGGLEQFF.